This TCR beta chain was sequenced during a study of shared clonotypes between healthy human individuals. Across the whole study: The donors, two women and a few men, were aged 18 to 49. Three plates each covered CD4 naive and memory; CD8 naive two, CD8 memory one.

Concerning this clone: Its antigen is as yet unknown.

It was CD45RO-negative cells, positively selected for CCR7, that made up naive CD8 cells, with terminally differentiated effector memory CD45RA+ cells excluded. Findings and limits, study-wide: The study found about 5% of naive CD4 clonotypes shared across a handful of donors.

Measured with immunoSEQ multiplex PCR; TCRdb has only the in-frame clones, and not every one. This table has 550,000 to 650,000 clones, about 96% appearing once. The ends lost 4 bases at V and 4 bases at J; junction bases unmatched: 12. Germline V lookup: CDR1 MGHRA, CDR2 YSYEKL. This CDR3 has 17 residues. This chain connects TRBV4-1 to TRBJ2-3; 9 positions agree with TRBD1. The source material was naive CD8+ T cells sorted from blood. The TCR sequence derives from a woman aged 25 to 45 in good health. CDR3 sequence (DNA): TGCGCCAGCAGCCCCCGGTTTTCAAGGACAGGGGCAGATACGCAGTATTTT. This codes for CASSPRFSRTGADTQYF.